Below are 26 T cell receptor beta chains sequenced from a single sample in a study of blood T cell repertoires in COVID-19. TCRdb keeps only in-frame clones here, not all; method: immunoSEQ multiplex PCR. This table has a few hundred thousand clones, 87% appearing once. What was sequenced was PBMCs or T cells enriched from blood (not recorded which). The receptors originated from a woman under 40 who had recovered from COVID-19.

V is TRBV4-3 and J is TRBJ1-2, with D perhaps TRBD1 (6 bases). Per germline, CDR1 LGHNA and CDR2 YSLEER. CDR3 length equals 16 residues. Trimming stripped 0 bases from V and 5 bases from J, with 16 bases between. The CDR3: CASSQDPGTSLYGYTF. The CDR3, as DNA: TGCGCCAGCAGCCAAGATCCGGGGACAAGTCTATATGGCTACACCTTC.

V is TRBV5-8 and J is TRBJ2-4, with 9 bases lining up with TRBD1. The V gene end was trimmed by 3 bases and the J gene end by 1 base; junction bases not matched to a gene: 2. This CDR3 has 15 residues. Germline lookup yields CDR1 SGHTS and CDR2 YDEGEE. The CDR3 bases are TGTGCCAGCAGCTCGACAGGGGGGGCCAAAAACATTCAGTACTTC. Translating it yields CASSSTGGAKNIQYF. The full variable domain, rest sourced from reference TRBV5-8 and TRBJ2-4, is EAGVTQSPTHLIKTRGQQATLRCSPISGHTSVYWYQQALGLGLQFLLWYDEGEERNRGNFPPRFSGRQFPNYSSELNVNALELEDSALYLCASSSTGGAKNIQYFGAGTRLSVL.

This chain links TRBV3-1 (or the pseudogene TRBV3-2) with TRBJ2-2; 10 bases agree with TRBD1. The CDR3 spans 16 residues. Looked up from germline, CDR1 is LGHDT and CDR2 is YNNKEL (reference sequence). Germline trimming cut 4 bases from V and 5 bases from J; bases unmatched to any gene: 7. The CDR3 DNA reads as TGTGCCAGCAGCCCTCCGGGACAGGGGAGGACCGGGGAGCTGTTTTTT. It codes for CASSPPGQGRTGELFF.

In this sample, this clone turned up a few times. The chain employs TRBV5-1 and TRBJ1-1, with D possibly being TRBD1 (5 bases). The CDR3 has 13 amino acids. CDR1 is SGHRS and CDR2 is YFSETQ in the germline V gene. Deletions cut 5 bases from V and 0 bases from J, with 8 bases between. CDR3 coding DNA: TGCGCCAGCAGAAGGGACTTGAACACTGAAGCTTTCTTT. Amino acid sequence: CASRRDLNTEAFF. The entire variable domain, with the rest obtained from reference TRBV5-1 and TRBJ1-1, is as follows: KAGVTQTPRYLIKTRGQQVTLSCSPISGHRSVSWYQQTPGQGLQFLFEYFSETQRNKGNFPGRFSGRQFSNSRSEMNVSTLELGDSALYLCASRRDLNTEAFFGQGTRLTVV.

The V and J genes are TRBV7-2 and TRBJ2-5, with TRBD2 as a possible D gene (6 bases). The CDR3 runs 13 residues. Deletions cut 8 bases from V and 2 bases from J, with 12 bases between. Germline V gene data show CDR1 as SGHTA and CDR2 as FQGNSA. The CDR3 loop is CASGVGGQETQYF. CDR3 in DNA: TGTGCCAGCGGCGTGGGGGGACAAGAGACCCAGTACTTC.

The rearrangement links TRBV6-5 to TRBJ1-6; unclear D gene. Per germline, CDR1 MNHEY and CDR2 SVGAGI. V lost 11 bases, J lost 7 bases, and 15 bases lay in between. The CDR3 has 13 amino acids. CDR3: CALSPDGNSPLHF. The CDR3 region has the DNA TGTGCCCTTAGCCCCGACGGGAATTCACCCCTCCACTTT.

This chain uses TRBV6-5 with TRBJ2-5; 7 bases match TRBD2. The J segment lost 3 bases and the V segment lost 5 bases, leaving 6 bases of the junction unmatched. The CDR3 is 14 amino acids. In germline, CDR1 is MNHEY, CDR2 SVGAGI. The CDR3 here is CASSRGGAEETQYF. The CDR3, as DNA: TGTGCCAGCAGTAGGGGAGGGGCCGAAGAGACCCAGTACTTC.

The genes are TRBV2 and TRBJ1-1; no firm D call. Germline values: CDR1 SNHLY, CDR2 FYNNEI. The V gene lost 8 bases and the J gene lost 3 bases, with 13 bases spanning the gap. The CDR3 sequence is 13 residues long. The DNA for the CDR3 is TGTGCCAGCGGTACGTTCGTAGACACTGAAGCTTTCTTT. This sequence encodes CASGTFVDTEAFF.

The V and J genes are TRBV24-1 and TRBJ2-1; TRBD1 is a possible D gene (6 bases). Germline V gene data show CDR1 as KGHDR and CDR2 as SFDVKD. Trimming stripped 2 bases from V and 5 bases from J, with 12 bases between. The CDR3 loop spans 15 amino acids. CDR3 loop: CATSDSWTEHNEQFF. DNA for the CDR3: TGTGCCACCAGTGATTCGTGGACAGAGCACAATGAGCAGTTCTTC.

The rearrangement joins TRBV11-2 to TRBJ2-7, with TRBD1 matching 7 bases. CDR3 length equals 14 residues. The J segment lost 2 bases and the V segment lost 5 bases, leaving 6 bases of the junction unmatched. CDR1 and CDR2 from the germline V gene are SGHAT and FQNNGV. The CDR3, as DNA: TGTGCCAGCAGCGGACAGGTTCTTACCTACGAGCAGTACTTC. Protein sequence: CASSGQVLTYEQYF.

This clone was counted once. The CDR3 region has the DNA TGTGCCAGCAGCTCAACTAGCGGGGGTGACACAGATACGCAGTATTTT. Translating it yields CASSSTSGGDTDTQYF. V gene TRBV7-7 combines with J gene TRBJ2-3; 11 nucleotides align to TRBD2. CDR3 length: 16 amino acids. Germline CDR1 SSHAT, CDR2 FNYEAQ (reference sequence). With V trimmed by 4 bases and J by 2 bases, 5 bases remained unmatched.

The rearrangement uses TRBV19 and TRBJ2-2; 8 bases agree with TRBD1. J was trimmed by 2 bases and V by 10 bases; bases with no gene match: 6. The CDR3 has 14 residues. The germline CDR1 and CDR2 sequences are LNHDA and SQIVND (reference sequence). CDR3: CATPGTGNTGELFF. CDR3 in DNA: TGTGCCACCCCCGGGACAGGAAACACCGGGGAGCTGTTTTTT.

This sequence joins TRBV6-5 and TRBJ1-2; 7 nucleotides agree with TRBD1. The CDR3 has 14 amino acids. V dropped 2 bases and J dropped 7; count of bases not matched to a gene: 7. Germline CDR1 is MNHEY and CDR2 is SVGAGI. CDR3 sequence reads: CASSYAGGPFGYTF. The CDR3, as DNA: TGTGCCAGCAGTTACGCAGGGGGTCCCTTTGGCTACACCTTC.

The V gene is TRBV19, the J gene TRBJ2-2; 7 bases agree with TRBD1. V lost 5 bases and J lost 6; bases outside the gene matches: 12. The V gene's germline CDR1 is LNHDA and CDR2 SQIVND (reference sequence). The CDR3 loop spans 16 amino acids. The CDR3 region has the DNA TGTGCCAGTAGTCCCCTACCGGGACAGAGGCCCGGGGAGCTGTTTTTT. Its protein product is CASSPLPGQRPGELFF.

The rearrangement links TRBV7-9 to TRBJ2-2; 8 bases are a match to TRBD1. Germline CDR1 reads SEHNR; CDR2 reads FQNEAQ (reference sequence). CDR3 length: 14 amino acids. V was pared by 5 bases and J by 4 bases, with 3 bases of the junction left unmatched. DNA for the CDR3: TGTGCCAGCAGCCCGGACAGGGCCACCGGGGAGCTGTTTTTT. Amino acids: CASSPDRATGELFF.

The chain couples TRBV3-1 (or the pseudogene TRBV3-2) to TRBJ1-1; perhaps TRBD1 as D (5 bases). This CDR3 has 14 residues. Germline-derived CDR1 and CDR2 are LGHDT and YNNKEL (reference sequence). V dropped 2 bases and J dropped 1 base, with 8 bases sitting between them. CDR3 region: CASSQTGGNTEAFF. The CDR3 DNA sequence: TGTGCCAGCAGCCAAACAGGTGGGAACACTGAAGCTTTCTTT.

The chain is built from TRBV19 and TRBJ2-2, with D tentatively TRBD1 (6 bases). Germline lookup yields CDR1 LNHDA and CDR2 SQIVND (reference sequence). V shed 5 bases and J shed 7 bases, with 8 bases lying between them. The CDR3 covers 12 residues. The CDR3 coding sequence is TGTGCCAGTAGTCTCAGGGGCGGGGAGCTGTTTTTT. It is translated as CASSLRGGELFF.

The chain links TRBV5-4 to TRBJ1-4, with a possible D match to TRBD1 (6 bases). The CDR3 covers 15 residues. Germline V lookup: CDR1 SGHNT, CDR2 YYREEE (reference sequence). V was clipped by 5 bases and J by 6 bases, with 17 bases between them. For the CDR3, the DNA is TGTGCCAGCAGTCCTGGGACACAGACCTATGAAAAACTGTTTTTT. Encoded protein: CASSPGTQTYEKLFF.

The V call is TRBV12-3 or TRBV12-4, the J call TRBJ2-3; D is unclear. V lost 1 base, J lost 4 bases, and 3 bases lay in between. CDR3 length equals 12 residues. CDR3 coding DNA: TGTGCCAGCAGTTTAGTATCAGATACGCAGTATTTT. Residues: CASSLVSDTQYF.

The chain employs TRBV11-2 and TRBJ1-2; a weak D match, TRBD1 (5 bases). Germline CDR1 is SGHAT and CDR2 is FQNNGV. The CDR3 is 15 residues long. Trimming shortened V by 2 bases and J by 7 bases, and 17 bases separated the two germline ends. The CDR3 reads CASSLTAGKERGYTF. For the CDR3, the DNA is TGTGCCAGCAGCTTAACGGCAGGGAAGGAACGTGGCTACACCTTC.

This rearrangement joins TRBV5-7 to TRBJ2-2, with D maybe TRBD2 (6 bases). TRBV5-7 falls under the ORF class, with uncertain function. The CDR3 is 15 residues long. V gave up 0 bases and J gave up 4 bases, with 10 bases separating them. The CDR3 sequence: CASSLGGVPTGELFF. The CDR3 DNA follows: TGTGCCAGCAGCTTGGGCGGGGTTCCCACCGGGGAGCTGTTTTTT.

This chain links TRBV27 with TRBJ2-2; D may be TRBD1 (6 bases). The CDR3 runs 14 residues. Trimming cost V 7 bases and J 2 bases, with 11 bases left between them. Germline V gene sequence: CDR1 MNHEY, CDR2 SMNVEV (reference sequence). The CDR3 sequence: CASTRGSNTGELFF. Written as DNA, the CDR3 is TGTGCCAGCACCAGGGGCAGCAACACCGGGGAGCTGTTTTTT.

The gene calls are TRBV7-9 and TRBJ1-2, with 10 nucleotides matching TRBD1. V lost 3 bases, J lost 2 bases, and 6 bases stayed unmatched. Germline CDR1 reads SEHNR; CDR2 reads FQNEAQ (reference sequence). The CDR3 loop spans 16 amino acids. The CDR3 loop is CASSLGQGLGNYGYTF. CDR3 DNA sequence: TGTGCCAGCAGCTTGGGACAGGGGTTGGGAAACTATGGCTACACCTTC.

V gene TRBV3-1 (or the pseudogene TRBV3-2) combines with J gene TRBJ1-1; maybe TRBD1 (5 bases). V lost 3 bases and J 0 bases, leaving 8 bases between the germline ends. CDR1 and CDR2 (germline): LGHDT, YNNKEL (reference sequence). The CDR3 contains 14 residues. The CDR3 coding sequence is TGTGCCAGCAGCCACAGGGCCATGAACACTGAAGCTTTCTTT. It translates to CASSHRAMNTEAFF.

The rearrangement uses TRBV28 and TRBJ1-1, with a tentative D call TRBD1 (5 bases). In germline, CDR1 is MDHEN, CDR2 SYDVKM. This CDR3 spans 14 amino acids. V lost 3 bases to trimming and J lost 5 bases, with 13 bases between them. The CDR3 loop is CASSFTGFLTEAFF. CDR3 nucleotide sequence: TGTGCCAGCAGTTTCACAGGCTTTCTGACTGAAGCTTTCTTT.

The chain is built from TRBV18 and TRBJ1-4, with D hard to call. V lost 2 bases and J 8 bases, leaving 15 bases between the germline ends. The CDR3 has 15 amino acids. Looked up from germline, CDR1 is KGHSH and CDR2 is LQKENI. CDR3 sequence: CASSPGLLDREKLFF. CDR3 bases: TGTGCCAGCTCACCAGGCCTGCTAGATCGGGAAAAACTGTTTTTT.